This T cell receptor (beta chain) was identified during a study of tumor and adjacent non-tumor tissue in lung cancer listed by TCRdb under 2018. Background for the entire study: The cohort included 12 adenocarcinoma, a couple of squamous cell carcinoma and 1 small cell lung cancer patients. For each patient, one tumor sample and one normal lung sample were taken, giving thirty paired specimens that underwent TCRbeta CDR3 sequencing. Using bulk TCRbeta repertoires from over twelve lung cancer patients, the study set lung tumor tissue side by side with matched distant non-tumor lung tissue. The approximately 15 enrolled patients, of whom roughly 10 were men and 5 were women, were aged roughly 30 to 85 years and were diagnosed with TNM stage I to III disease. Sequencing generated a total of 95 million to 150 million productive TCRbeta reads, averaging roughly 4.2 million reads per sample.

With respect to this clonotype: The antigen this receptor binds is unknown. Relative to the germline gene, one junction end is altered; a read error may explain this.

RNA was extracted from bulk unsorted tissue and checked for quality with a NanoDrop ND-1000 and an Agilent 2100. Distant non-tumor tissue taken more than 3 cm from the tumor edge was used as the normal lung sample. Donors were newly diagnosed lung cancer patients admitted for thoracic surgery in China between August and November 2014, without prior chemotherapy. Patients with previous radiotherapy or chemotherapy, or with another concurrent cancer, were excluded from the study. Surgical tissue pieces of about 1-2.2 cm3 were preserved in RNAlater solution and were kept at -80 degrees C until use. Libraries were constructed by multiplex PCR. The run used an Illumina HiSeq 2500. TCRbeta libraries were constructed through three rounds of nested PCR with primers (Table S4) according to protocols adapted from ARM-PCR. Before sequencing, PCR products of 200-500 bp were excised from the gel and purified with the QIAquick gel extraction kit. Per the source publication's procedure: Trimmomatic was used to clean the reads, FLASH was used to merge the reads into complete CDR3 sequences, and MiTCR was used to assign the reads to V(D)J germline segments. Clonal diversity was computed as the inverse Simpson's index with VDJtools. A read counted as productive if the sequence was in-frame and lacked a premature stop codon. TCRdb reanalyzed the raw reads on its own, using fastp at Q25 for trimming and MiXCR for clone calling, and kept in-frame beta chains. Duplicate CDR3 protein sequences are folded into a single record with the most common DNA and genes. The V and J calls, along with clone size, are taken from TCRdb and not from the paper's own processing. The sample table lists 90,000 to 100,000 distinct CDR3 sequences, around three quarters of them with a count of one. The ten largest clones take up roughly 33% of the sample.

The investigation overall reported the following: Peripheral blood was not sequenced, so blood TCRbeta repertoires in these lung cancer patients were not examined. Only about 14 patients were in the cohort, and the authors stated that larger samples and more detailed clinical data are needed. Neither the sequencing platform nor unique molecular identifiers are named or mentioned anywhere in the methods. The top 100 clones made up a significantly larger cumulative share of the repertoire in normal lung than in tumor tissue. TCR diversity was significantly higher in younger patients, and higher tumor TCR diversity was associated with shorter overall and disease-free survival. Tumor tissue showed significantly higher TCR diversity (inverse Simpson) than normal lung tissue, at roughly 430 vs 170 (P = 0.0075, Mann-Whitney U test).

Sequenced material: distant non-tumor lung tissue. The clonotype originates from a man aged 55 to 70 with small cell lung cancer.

The CDR3 region: CGISEPPGTVINYGYTF. The DNA sequence reads TGTGGCATCAGTGAGCCTCCAGGGACAGTAATTAACTATGGCTACACCTTC. The V and J segments used are TRBV10-3 and TRBJ1-2; TRBD1 lines up with 7 middle nucleotides. From the germline V gene, CDR1 is ENHRY and CDR2 is SYGVKD. Including the terminal cysteine and phenylalanine, the CDR3 comprises 17 residues. The only DNA kept is the CDR3, 51 bases in frame from the first base.